These 24 T cell receptor beta chains were all obtained from the same sample, sequenced in a study of graft-versus-host responses after intestinal transplantation. Their antigen targets remain unknown. Sequencing was performed with immunoSEQ multiplex PCR; in TCRdb, only in-frame clones are kept and a portion is missing. The sample contains around 84,000 clones, roughly 80% of which appear only once. This specimen was unstimulated CD8+ T cells sorted from spleen or lymph node cells, taken before intestinal transplant. The receptors come from a human donor who received an intestinal transplant.

The V and J genes are TRBV5-5 and TRBJ1-2, with 9 bases lining up with TRBD1. The CDR3 consists of 16 residues. J was trimmed by 5 bases and V by 1 base; bases with no gene match: 9. The germline V gene has CDR1 SGHKS and CDR2 YYEKEE (reference sequence). DNA for the CDR3: TGTGCCAGCAGCTTGCTTATACAGGGGGCGATTTATGGCTACACCTTC. Protein sequence: CASSLLIQGAIYGYTF.

The chain couples TRBV11-2 to TRBJ2-4; D perhaps matches TRBD1 (6 bases). Germline CDR1 is SGHAT and CDR2 is FQNNGV. The CDR3 runs to 14 residues. Trimming removed 0 bases at V and 8 bases at J, with 11 bases between. The CDR3 loop reads CASSLEGSGDIQYF. CDR3 DNA sequence: TGTGCCAGCAGCTTAGAGGGGTCAGGGGACATTCAGTACTTC.

The genes are TRBV6-5 and TRBJ1-2; no clear D. This CDR3 has 13 residues. Trimming took off 4 bases at V and 4 bases at J, with 10 bases between the two ends. Per germline, CDR1 MNHEY and CDR2 SVGAGI. CDR3 sequence: CASSSDYIYGYTF. The DNA for the CDR3 is TGTGCCAGCAGTTCGGACTACATCTATGGCTACACCTTC.

The chain combines TRBV5-6 with TRBJ1-2, with TRBD1 identical over 10 bases. The CDR3 is 14 amino acids. Germline lookup yields CDR1 SGHDT and CDR2 YYEEEE. Unmatched junction bases numbered 3, after V lost 3 bases and J lost 4 bases. This CDR3 is CASSSGQGSYGYTF. The CDR3 nucleotides are TGTGCCAGCAGCTCGGGACAGGGGTCCTATGGCTACACCTTC.

This clone has more than one count but fewer than ten. The rearrangement uses TRBV5-6 and TRBJ2-7, with 7 positions matching TRBD2. Germline V gives CDR1 SGHDT, CDR2 YYEEEE. J gave up 3 bases and V 0 bases, and 9 bases lay outside the gene matches. The CDR3 consists of 16 residues. The CDR3, as DNA: TGTGCCAGCAGCTTGGCCCTGGGGCGGGAGAGCTACGAGCAGTACTTC. It translates to CASSLALGRESYEQYF.

This chain connects TRBV19 to TRBJ2-5, with 9 bases lining up with TRBD2. This CDR3 is 14 amino acids long. Germline CDR1 LNHDA, CDR2 SQIVND (reference sequence). V gave up 5 bases and J gave up 5 bases; unmatched junction bases: 6. The DNA of the CDR3 is TGTGCCAGTAGTCATCTAGCGGGACGGGAGACCCAGTACTTC. The encoded protein is CASSHLAGRETQYF.

J is TRBJ1-2 and V is TRBV2; D gene ambiguous. Germline values: CDR1 SNHLY, CDR2 FYNNEI. This CDR3 spans 13 amino acids. Trimming removed 7 bases from V and 4 bases from J, with 13 bases in between. CDR3 nucleotide sequence: TGTGCCAGCACTAGGGAGGGCTTCTATGGCTACACCTTC. Its translation is CASTREGFYGYTF.

The J gene is TRBJ1-3, the V gene TRBV7-2; D is unclear. Trimming removed 1 base at V and 6 bases at J, with 19 bases between. This CDR3 is 17 amino acids long. In germline, CDR1 is SGHTA, CDR2 FQGNSA. The CDR3 spells CASSLDPRGREENTIYF. CDR3 bases: TGTGCCAGCAGCTTAGACCCTCGAGGGAGAGAGGAAAACACCATATATTTT.

The chain has TRBV19 and TRBJ2-1; D perhaps matches TRBD1 (6 bases). Per germline, CDR1 LNHDA and CDR2 SQIVND (reference sequence). The CDR3 has 15 amino acids. Trimming pared 0 bases from V and 4 bases from J, leaving 10 bases between. CDR3 in DNA: TGTGCCAGTAGTATAGAAAGGACAGCTTACAATGAGCAGTTCTTC. Translation gives CASSIERTAYNEQFF.

The rearrangement links TRBV2 to TRBJ1-1; no clear D. The CDR3 sequence is 11 residues long. Trimming took off 1 base at V and 7 bases at J, with 4 bases between the two ends. Germline loops: CDR1 SNHLY, CDR2 FYNNEI. Here the CDR3 reads CASSEGIEAFF. CDR3 nucleotides: TGTGCCAGCAGTGAAGGTATTGAAGCTTTCTTT.

V and J are TRBV19 and TRBJ2-1; 7 nucleotides line up with TRBD2. V shed 0 bases and J 0 bases; nucleotides not matched to a gene: 2. Germline CDR1 is LNHDA and CDR2 is SQIVND (reference sequence). The CDR3 is 16 amino acids. The CDR3 DNA reads as TGTGCCAGTAGTATAGATCGCGGGAGCTCCTACAATGAGCAGTTCTTC. This translates into CASSIDRGSSYNEQFF.

The gene calls are TRBV30 and TRBJ1-2; D remains ambiguous. V dropped 1 base and J dropped 4 bases, with 7 bases sitting between them. The CDR3 length is 12 residues. The germline V gene encodes CDR1 GTSNPN and CDR2 SVGIG (reference sequence). CDR3 nucleotides: TGTGCCTGGAGTGGACCCGCCTATGGCTACACCTTC. Translated, it gives CAWSGPAYGYTF.

This clone appeared once. The chain links TRBV5-6 to TRBJ1-3; no clear D. In germline, CDR1 is SGHDT, CDR2 YYEEEE. The CDR3 is 18 amino acids. V was shortened by 1 base and J by 0 bases, with 17 bases between the two germline ends. This CDR3 is CASSLRFGTLFSGNTIYF. CDR3 DNA sequence: TGTGCCAGCAGCTTGCGTTTCGGTACACTATTCTCTGGAAACACCATATATTTT.

The V call is TRBV6-5, the J call TRBJ2-1, with D perhaps assigned TRBD1 or TRBD2 (5 bases each). The CDR3 has 15 residues. Deletions cut 0 bases from V and 6 bases from J, with 12 bases between. The germline CDR1 and CDR2 sequences are MNHEY and SVGAGI. In DNA, the CDR3 is TGTGCCAGCAGTTACTCTTGGGACGCTGCCAATGAGCAGTTCTTC. This encodes CASSYSWDAANEQFF.

This chain joins TRBV6-1 and TRBJ2-2; D remains unclear. The CDR3 spans 13 residues. V lost 1 base to trimming and J lost 7 bases, with 7 bases between them. Germline-derived CDR1 and CDR2 are MNHNS and SASEGT. The CDR3 DNA reads TGTGCCAGCAGTGAAGGGGTTTTCGGGGAGCTGTTTTTT. It yields the protein CASSEGVFGELFF.

This clone was detected only once. V and J are TRBV6-6 and TRBJ1-4; D uncertain. The germline V and J ends were trimmed by 0 bases and 3 bases, with 8 bases remaining between them. CDR1 MNHNY and CDR2 SVGAGI come from the germline V gene (reference sequence). This CDR3 comprises 15 residues. The CDR3 DNA follows: TGTGCCAGCAGTTACTCGAAGGGAGCTAATGAAAAACTGTTTTTT. Translated, it gives CASSYSKGANEKLFF.

This sequence joins TRBV5-4 and TRBJ2-2, with a possible D match to TRBD2 (5 bases). Looked up from germline, CDR1 is SGHNT and CDR2 is YYREEE (reference sequence). CDR3 length equals 13 residues. With 5 bases removed from V and 6 bases from J, the gap between germline ends came to 11 bases. The chain's CDR3 is CASSPGIAGELFF. The DNA of the CDR3 is TGTGCCAGCAGTCCCGGGATCGCCGGGGAGCTGTTTTTT. The full variable domain, in which reference TRBV5-4 and TRBJ2-2 provide the parts outside the CDR3, is ETGVTQSPTHLIKTRGQQVTLRCSSQSGHNTVSWYQQALGQGPQFIFQYYREEENGRGNFPPRFSGLQFPNYSSELNVNALELDDSALYLCASSPGIAGELFFGEGSRLTVL.

The chain recombines TRBV27 with TRBJ2-2; D may be TRBD1 or TRBD2 (5 bases each). Germline-derived CDR1 and CDR2 are MNHEY and SMNVEV (reference sequence). V lost 6 bases to trimming and J lost 4 bases, with 12 bases between them. There are 14 residues in the CDR3. The CDR3 loop is CASRPGTSTGELFF. The CDR3 coding sequence is TGTGCCAGCAGGCCCGGGACGTCCACCGGGGAGCTGTTTTTT.

The table lists this clone with a few counts. The gene calls are TRBV7-9 and TRBJ1-5, with D maybe TRBD1 (5 bases). V was cut by 2 bases and J by 4 bases, with 9 bases left in between. This CDR3 contains 14 residues. Germline CDR1 and CDR2: SEHNR and FQNEAQ (reference sequence). CDR3 sequence reads: CASSLQQANQPQHF. Written as DNA, the CDR3 is TGTGCCAGCAGCTTACAACAGGCGAATCAGCCCCAGCATTTT. The full variable domain, its missing parts supplied by reference TRBV7-9 and TRBJ1-5, is DTGVSQNPRHKITKRGQNVTFRCDPISEHNRLYWYRQTLGQGPEFLTYFQNEAQLEKSRLLSDRFSAERPKGSFSTLEIQRTEQGDSAMYLCASSLQQANQPQHFGDGTRLSIL.

The rearrangement joins TRBV5-4 to TRBJ2-1, with TRBD1 identical over 7 bases. Germline V gene data show CDR1 as SGHNT and CDR2 as YYREEE (reference sequence). This CDR3 has 16 amino acids. The trim removed 1 base at V and 0 bases at J, leaving 4 bases unmatched. CDR3 residues: CASSLRDSISYNEQFF. In nucleotides, the CDR3 is TGTGCCAGCAGCTTGAGGGACAGTATCTCCTACAATGAGCAGTTCTTC.

This clone was detected only a few times. Here the CDR3 DNA reads TGTGCCAGCAGCTTCGCAGGAGCCTACGAGCAGTACTTC. This sequence encodes CASSFAGAYEQYF. The chain joins TRBV7-6 to TRBJ2-7; D unresolved. V shed 3 bases and J shed 2 bases, with 8 bases lying between them. Germline V gives CDR1 SGHVS, CDR2 FNYEAQ. The CDR3 extends over 13 amino acids.

The genes are TRBV2 and TRBJ2-7, with D maybe TRBD2 (5 bases). This CDR3 has 14 residues. The V and J ends lost 8 bases and 1 base respectively, with 15 bases between them. CDR1 is SNHLY and CDR2 is FYNNEI in the germline V gene. Here the CDR3 DNA reads TGTGCCAGCTCAGTGGCTAGCCTATCCTACGAGCAGTACTTC. This sequence encodes CASSVASLSYEQYF.

V is TRBV2 and J is TRBJ2-5, with D possibly being TRBD1 or TRBD2 (5 bases each). The CDR3 is 15 residues long. V dropped 5 bases and J dropped 5 bases, with 18 bases sitting between them. Germline-derived CDR1 and CDR2 are SNHLY and FYNNEI. This CDR3 is CASSYGQGLLETQYF. The DNA for the CDR3 is TGTGCCAGCAGTTACGGACAAGGACTTTTGGAGACCCAGTACTTC.

V gene TRBV13 combines with J gene TRBJ2-1; 11 nucleotides align to TRBD2. The CDR3 runs 14 residues. V shed 10 bases, J shed 8 bases, and the junction held 10 bases outside the gene matches. Per germline, CDR1 PRHDT and CDR2 FYEKMQ (reference sequence). DNA for the CDR3: TGTGCCACCACTAGCGGGGGAGGTTTCGATGAGCAGTTCTTC. Encoded protein: CATTSGGGFDEQFF.